This T cell receptor (beta chain) was observed in a study of T cell repertoires in cytomegalovirus infection. Study at large: CMV infection plus the matching HLA type was flagged by public TCR beta signatures.

General study findings and limits: Across the ex vivo response, the dominant clonotypes were HLA-C-restricted CMV-specific TCR beta clonotypes. Carriage of CMV together with the relevant HLA was identifiable through cumulative public TCR beta family frequency.

From the reads, TCRdb called clonotypes with MiXCR, one entry per CDR3 protein. The data hold around 710,000 distinct CDR3 sequences, with roughly 28% observed a single time. As to this clonotype: Its antigen is unidentified.

The V gene lost 5 bases and the J gene lost 4 bases, with 21 bases spanning the gap. This CDR3 comprises 17 residues. Per the germline V gene, CDR1 is SGHVS and CDR2 is FNYEAQ. Sequences were derived from cultured CD8+ T cells from PBMCs, sampled from culture after CMV antigen stimulation. This chain uses TRBV7-6 with TRBJ2-1, with D maybe TRBD1 (6 bases). This sequence originates from a human donor in good health (CMV status not recorded). Some clones in this sample may be carry-over from other donors' samples. CDR3 region: CASSRRPGVNPYNEQFF. CDR3 in DNA: TGTGCCAGCAGCCGTAGACCAGGGGTAAATCCTTACAATGAGCAGTTCTTC.